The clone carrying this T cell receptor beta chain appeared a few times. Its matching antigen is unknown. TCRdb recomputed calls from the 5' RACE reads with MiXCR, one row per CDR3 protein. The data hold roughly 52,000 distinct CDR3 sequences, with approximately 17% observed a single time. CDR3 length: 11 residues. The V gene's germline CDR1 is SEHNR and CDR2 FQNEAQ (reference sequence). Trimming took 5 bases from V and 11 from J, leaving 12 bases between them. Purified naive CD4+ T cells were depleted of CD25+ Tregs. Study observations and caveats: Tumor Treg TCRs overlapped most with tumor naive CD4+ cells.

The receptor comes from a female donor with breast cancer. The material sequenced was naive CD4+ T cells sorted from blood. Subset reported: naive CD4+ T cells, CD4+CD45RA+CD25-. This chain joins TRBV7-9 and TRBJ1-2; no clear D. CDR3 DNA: TGTGCCAGCAGCCCCATCCGAGGGTACACCTTC. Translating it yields CASSPIRGYTF.